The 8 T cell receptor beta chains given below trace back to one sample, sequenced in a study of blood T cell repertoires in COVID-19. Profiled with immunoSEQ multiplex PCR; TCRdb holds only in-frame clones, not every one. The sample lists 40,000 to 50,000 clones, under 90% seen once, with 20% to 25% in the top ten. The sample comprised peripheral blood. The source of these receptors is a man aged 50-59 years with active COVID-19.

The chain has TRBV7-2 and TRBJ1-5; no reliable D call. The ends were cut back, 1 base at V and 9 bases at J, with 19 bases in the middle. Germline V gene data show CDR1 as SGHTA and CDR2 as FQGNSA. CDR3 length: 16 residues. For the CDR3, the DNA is TGTGCCAGCAGCTTAGGCTTGTCCCCTGAACATCCGCCCCAGCATTTT. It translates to CASSLGLSPEHPPQHF.

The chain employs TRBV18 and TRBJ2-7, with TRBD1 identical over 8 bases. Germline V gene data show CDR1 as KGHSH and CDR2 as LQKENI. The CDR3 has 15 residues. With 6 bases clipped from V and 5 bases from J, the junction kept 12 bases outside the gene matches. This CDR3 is CASSIDRGVKDEQYF. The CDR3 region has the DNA TGTGCCAGCTCCATCGACAGGGGAGTTAAAGACGAGCAGTACTTC.

CDR3 sequence: CAWSIRLAGLQETQYF. CDR3 DNA: TGTGCCTGGAGTATCCGACTAGCGGGACTCCAAGAGACCCAGTACTTC. This chain connects TRBV30 to TRBJ2-5, with 11 bases aligning to TRBD2. V lost 2 bases to trimming and J lost 1 base; unmatched junction nucleotides: 6. The CDR3 spans 16 residues. Germline V gene lookup returns CDR1 GTSNPN and CDR2 SVGIG (reference sequence).

This CDR3 reads CASSWGGQGTPGYEQYF. The DNA for the CDR3 is TGTGCCAGCAGCTGGGGGGGACAGGGGACACCGGGCTACGAGCAGTACTTC. This chain links TRBV11-3 with TRBJ2-7, with 10 bases aligning to TRBD1. V lost 4 bases to trimming and J lost 3 bases; unmatched junction nucleotides: 12. Looked up from germline, CDR1 is SGHNT and CDR2 is YENEEA. This CDR3 is 17 amino acids long.

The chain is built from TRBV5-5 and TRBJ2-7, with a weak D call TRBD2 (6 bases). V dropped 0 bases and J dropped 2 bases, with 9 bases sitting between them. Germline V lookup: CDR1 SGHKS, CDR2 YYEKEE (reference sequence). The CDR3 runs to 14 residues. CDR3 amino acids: CASSLVRGTYEQYF. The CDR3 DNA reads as TGTGCCAGCAGCTTGGTTCGGGGGACCTACGAGCAGTACTTC.

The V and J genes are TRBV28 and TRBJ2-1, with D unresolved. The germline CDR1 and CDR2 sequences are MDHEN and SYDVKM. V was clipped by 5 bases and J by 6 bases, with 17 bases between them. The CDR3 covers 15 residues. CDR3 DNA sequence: TGTGCCAGCAGTCCAATCGGTTCTCTCGGCAATGAGCAGTTCTTC. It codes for CASSPIGSLGNEQFF.

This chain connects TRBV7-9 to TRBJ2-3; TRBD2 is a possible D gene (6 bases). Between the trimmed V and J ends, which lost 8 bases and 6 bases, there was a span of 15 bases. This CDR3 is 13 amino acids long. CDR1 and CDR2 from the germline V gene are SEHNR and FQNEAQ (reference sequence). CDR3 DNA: TGTGCCAGCGCGGGATTTGATTCGGATACGCAGTATTTT. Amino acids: CASAGFDSDTQYF.

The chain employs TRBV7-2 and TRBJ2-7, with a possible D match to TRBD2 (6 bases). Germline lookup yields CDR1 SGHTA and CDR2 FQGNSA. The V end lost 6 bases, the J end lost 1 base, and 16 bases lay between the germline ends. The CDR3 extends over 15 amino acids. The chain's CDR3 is CASRKSASVSYEQYF. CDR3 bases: TGTGCCAGCAGAAAATCGGCTAGCGTGTCCTACGAGCAGTACTTC.